This T cell receptor (beta chain) was documented in a study of Graves' ophthalmopathy and Graves' hyperthyroidism. Study results and caveats: Most thyroid-expanded clonotypes exceeding 0.001 frequency were also found in blood.

The TCR beta CDR3 regions underwent amplification from RNA transcripts. An initial RT-PCR round employing HTBI primers preceded a second-round multiplex PCR. TCRdb reanalysed the multiplex PCR reads using MiXCR and keeps one entry per CDR3 protein. The repertoire holds about 700,000 distinct CDR3 sequences, with around 40% as singletons. CDR3 size: 14 residues. V dropped 3 bases and J dropped 0 bases, with 9 bases sitting between them. Germline assignment: CDR1 SEHNR and CDR2 FQNEAQ (reference sequence). A word on this clonotype: The antigen is unknown.

Sequences were obtained from peripheral blood. The source is an adult man with Graves' ophthalmopathy. The chain has TRBV7-9 and TRBJ2-7; TRBD1 might be the D (5 bases). This chain's CDR3 is CASSFDRNSYEQYF. The CDR3 DNA follows: TGTGCCAGCAGCTTTGACAGAAACTCCTACGAGCAGTACTTC. Variable domain in full (rest from reference TRBV7-9 and TRBJ2-7): DTGVSQNPRHKITKRGQNVTFRCDPISEHNRLYWYRQTLGQGPEFLTYFQNEAQLEKSRLLSDRFSAERPKGSFSTLEIQRTEQGDSAMYLCASSFDRNSYEQYFGPGTRLTVT.